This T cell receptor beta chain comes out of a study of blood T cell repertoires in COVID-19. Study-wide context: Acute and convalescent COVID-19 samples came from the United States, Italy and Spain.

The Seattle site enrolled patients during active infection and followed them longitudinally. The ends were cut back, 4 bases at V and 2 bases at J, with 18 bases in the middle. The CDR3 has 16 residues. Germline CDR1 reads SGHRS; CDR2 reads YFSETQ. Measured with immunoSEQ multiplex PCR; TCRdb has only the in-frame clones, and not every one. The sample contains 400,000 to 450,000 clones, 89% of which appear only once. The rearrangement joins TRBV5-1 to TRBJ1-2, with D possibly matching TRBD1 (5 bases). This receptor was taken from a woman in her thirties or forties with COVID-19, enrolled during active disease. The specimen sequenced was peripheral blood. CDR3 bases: TGCGCCAGCAGCCTATGGGGCGGGGCCGGGAACTATGGCTACACCTTC. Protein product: CASSLWGGAGNYGYTF.